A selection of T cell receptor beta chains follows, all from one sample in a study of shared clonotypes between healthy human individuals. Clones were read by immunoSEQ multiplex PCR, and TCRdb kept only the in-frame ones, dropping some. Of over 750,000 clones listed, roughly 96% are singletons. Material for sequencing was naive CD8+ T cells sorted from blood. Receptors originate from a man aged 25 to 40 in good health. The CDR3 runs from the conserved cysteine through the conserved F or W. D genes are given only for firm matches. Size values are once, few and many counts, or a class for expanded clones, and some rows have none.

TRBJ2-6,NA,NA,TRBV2,TGTGCCAGCAGTGTATGGGTGAACTCTGGGGCCAACGTCCTGACTTTC,CASSVWVNSGANVLTF
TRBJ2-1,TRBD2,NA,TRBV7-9,TGTGCCAGCAGACTGCTAGCGGGAGACAATGAGCAGTTCTTC,CASRLLAGDNEQFF
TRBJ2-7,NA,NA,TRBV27,TGTGCCAGCAGTTCCCCCCTGCGAGGGGGAACCTACGAGCAGTACTTC,CASSSPLRGGTYEQYF
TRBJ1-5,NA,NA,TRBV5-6,TGTGCCAGCAGCTTGGCCGCCAGAAATAGCAATCAGCCCCAGCATTTT,CASSLAARNSNQPQHF
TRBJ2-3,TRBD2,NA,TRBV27,TGTGCCAGCAGCGAGCTAGCGGGGACAGATACGCAGTATTTT,CASSELAGTDTQYF
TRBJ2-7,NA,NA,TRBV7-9,TGTGCCAGCAGCTTAGTTGGGGAGGGGGGCTCCTACGAGCAGTACTTC,CASSLVGEGGSYEQYF
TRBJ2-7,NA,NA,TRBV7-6,TGTGCCAGCAGCACCCCGGACGGTTACGAGCAGTACTTC,CASSTPDGYEQYF
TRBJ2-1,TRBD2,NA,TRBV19,TGTGCCAGTAGTATGGTCGGGCTAGCGGGAAAAAATGAGCAGTTCTTC,CASSMVGLAGKNEQFF
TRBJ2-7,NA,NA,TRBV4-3,TGCGCCAGCAGCCAAGATCGGGGGACCGGAACCTACGAGCAGTACTTC,CASSQDRGTGTYEQYF
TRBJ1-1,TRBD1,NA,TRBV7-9,TGTGCCAGCAGCTCCCGACAGGGGATGAACACTGAAGCTTTCTTT,CASSSRQGMNTEAFF
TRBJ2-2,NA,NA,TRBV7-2,TGTGCCAGCAGCCCGGCTATTTATTACACCGGGGAGCTGTTTTTT,CASSPAIYYTGELFF
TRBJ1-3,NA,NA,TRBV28,TGTGCCAGCAGTTGGGGGACACCAGGAAACACCATATATTTT,CASSWGTPGNTIYF
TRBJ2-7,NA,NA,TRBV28,TGTGCCAGCCAGACGGTAAGCTCCTACGAGCAGTACTTC,CASQTVSSYEQYF
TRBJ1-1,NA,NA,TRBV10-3,TGTGCCATCAGTGCGCAGAACACTGAAGCTTTCTTT,CAISAQNTEAFF
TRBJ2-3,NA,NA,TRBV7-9,TGTGCCAGCAGCTACCGAGGTGGGCCGAGCACAGATACGCAGTATTTT,CASSYRGGPSTDTQYF
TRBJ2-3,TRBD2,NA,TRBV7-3,TGTGCCAGCAGCCTAACCGACCCGACTAGCGGGAGTTTGAGGTCCACAGATACGCAGTATTTT,CASSLTDPTSGSLRSTDTQYF
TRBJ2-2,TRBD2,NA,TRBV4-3,TGCGCCAGCAGCCCTAGCGGGAGTGTCGGGGAGCTGTTTTTT,CASSPSGSVGELFF
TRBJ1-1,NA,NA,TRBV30,TGTGCCTGGGGGGACACCTCGAACACTGAAGCTTTCTTT,CAWGDTSNTEAFF
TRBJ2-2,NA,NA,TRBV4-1,TGCGCCAGCAGCTCCTCCTTAGGAACTAACACCGGGGAGCTGTTTTTT,CASSSSLGTNTGELFF
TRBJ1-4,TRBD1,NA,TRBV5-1,TGCGCCAGCCGAAGGACAGGGATGGCGGCTGAAAAACTGTTTTTT,CASRRTGMAAEKLFF
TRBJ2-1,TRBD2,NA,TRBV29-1,TGCAGCGTCGAAACGGGAGCGGGAGGCTACAATGAGCAGTTCTTC,CSVETGAGGYNEQFF
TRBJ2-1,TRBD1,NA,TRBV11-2,TGTGCCAGCAGCTTAGCCCGGGACAGCCCCTTCTTCGTGCAGTTCTTC,CASSLARDSPFFVQFF
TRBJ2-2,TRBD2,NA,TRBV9,TGTGCCAGCAGCGTGGAATCTAGCGGAGGGATCACCGGGGAGCTGTTTTTT,CASSVESSGGITGELFF
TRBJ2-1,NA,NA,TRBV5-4,TGTGCCAGCAGCTTGGGGGGGAATGAGCAGTTCTTC,CASSLGGNEQFF
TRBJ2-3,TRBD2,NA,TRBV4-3,TGCGCCAGCAGCCAAGATCGGACTAGCGGAAGACCTACCACAGATACGCAGTATTTT,CASSQDRTSGRPTTDTQYF
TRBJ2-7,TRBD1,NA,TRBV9,TGTGCCAGCAGCGTAGGCGCCGACAGGGTCTACGAGCAGTACTTC,CASSVGADRVYEQYF
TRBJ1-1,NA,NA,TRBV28,TGTGCCAGCAGTGAGTCTCCGGGAGGGGACCGGAACACTGAAGCTTTCTTT,CASSESPGGDRNTEAFF
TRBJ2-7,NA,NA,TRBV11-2,TGTGCCAGCAGCTTAACAGTTGTGGTCGACGAGCAGTACTTC,CASSLTVVVDEQYF
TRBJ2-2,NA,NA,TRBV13,TGTGCCAGCAGCTTGGTGAACACCGGGGAGCTGTTTTTT,CASSLVNTGELFF
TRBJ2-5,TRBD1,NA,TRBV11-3,TGTGCCAGCAGCAGGGGACAGGGTGCTCAAGAGACCCAGTACTTC,CASSRGQGAQETQYF
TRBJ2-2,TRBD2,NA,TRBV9,TGTGCCAGCAGCGGCAATTCGGTGGGACTAGCGAACACCGGGGAGCTGTTTTTT,CASSGNSVGLANTGELFF
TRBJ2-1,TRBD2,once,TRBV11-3,TGTGCCAGCAGCTCGCCCTTCGGGGGGAGGGATGAGCAGTTCTTC,CASSSPFGGRDEQFF
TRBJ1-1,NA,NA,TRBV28,TGTGCCAGCAGCCAGGGAAGGGGGAACACTGAAGCTTTCTTT,CASSQGRGNTEAFF
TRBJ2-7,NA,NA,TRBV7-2,TGTGCCAGCAGCTTAGGTGACCTCTCCTACGAGCAGTACTTC,CASSLGDLSYEQYF
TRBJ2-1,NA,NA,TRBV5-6,TGTGCCAGCAGCTTGGTTACGGACAGCCACAATGAGCAGTTCTTC,CASSLVTDSHNEQFF
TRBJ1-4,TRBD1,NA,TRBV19,TGTGCCAGTAGCCCAAAGGACAGGGCCAATGAAAAACTGTTTTTT,CASSPKDRANEKLFF
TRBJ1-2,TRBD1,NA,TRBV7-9,TGTGCCAGCAGCTCGGGACAGGAAGCTAACTATGGCTACACCTTC,CASSSGQEANYGYTF
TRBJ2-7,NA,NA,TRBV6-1,TGTGCCAGCAGTGAAGCAGGGGGTAGGTACGAGCAGTACTTC,CASSEAGGRYEQYF
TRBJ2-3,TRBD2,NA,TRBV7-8,TGTGCCAGCAGCTTCATGGGAGGGGCAGATACGCAGTATTTT,CASSFMGGADTQYF
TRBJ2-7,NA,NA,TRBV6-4,TGTGCCAGCAACCCTGGACGGAGCTCCTACGAGCAGTACTTC,CASNPGRSSYEQYF